This TCR beta chain originates from a study of T-cell memory formation after mild COVID-19. The CDR3 length is 12 residues. V shed 5 bases and J 7 bases; nucleotides not matched to a gene: 3. The V gene's germline CDR1 is SEHNR and CDR2 FQNEAQ (reference sequence). Findings and caveats of the study: Pre-infection memory already had some responding clones, implying cross-reactive memory joined. Second-wave clones with a day 37 peak had unconfirmed SARS-CoV-2 specificity.

This clonotype was seen just once. Its antigen remains unidentified. One entry per CDR3 protein results from TCRdb running MiXCR on the 5' RACE reads. The sample lists a few hundred thousand distinct CDR3 sequences; roughly 25% were seen once. Material: PBMCs or a T cell subset sorted from them (not recorded which). The TCR originated in an adult woman who had mild COVID-19 (a few samples of this study predate the infection). Cell type and time point are not known. This rearrangement joins TRBV7-9 to TRBJ1-1; TRBD1 agrees at 8 bases. The CDR3 nucleotides read TGTGCCAGCAGCCGGACAGGGTTTGAAGCTTTCTTT. Translated: CASSRTGFEAFF. Complete variable domain (other parts from reference TRBV7-9 and TRBJ1-1): DTGVSQNPRHKITKRGQNVTFRCDPISEHNRLYWYRQTLGQGPEFLTYFQNEAQLEKSRLLSDRFSAERPKGSFSTLEIQRTEQGDSAMYLCASSRTGFEAFFGQGTRLTVV.